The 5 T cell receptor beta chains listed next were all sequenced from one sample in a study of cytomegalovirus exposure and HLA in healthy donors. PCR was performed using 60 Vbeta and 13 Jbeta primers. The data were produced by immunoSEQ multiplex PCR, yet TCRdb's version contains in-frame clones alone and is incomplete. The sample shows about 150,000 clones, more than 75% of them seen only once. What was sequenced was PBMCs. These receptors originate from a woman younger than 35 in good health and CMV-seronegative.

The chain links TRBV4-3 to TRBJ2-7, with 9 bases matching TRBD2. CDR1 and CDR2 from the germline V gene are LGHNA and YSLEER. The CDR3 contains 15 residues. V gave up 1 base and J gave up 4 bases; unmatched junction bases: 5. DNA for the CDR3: TGCGCCAGCAGCCAAGCAGCGGGAGGCAATTACGAGCAGTACTTC. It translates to CASSQAAGGNYEQYF.

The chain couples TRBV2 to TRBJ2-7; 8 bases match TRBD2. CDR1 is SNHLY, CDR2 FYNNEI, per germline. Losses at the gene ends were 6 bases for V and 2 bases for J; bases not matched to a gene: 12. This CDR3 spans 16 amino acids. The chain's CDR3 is CASRSPLAGLTYEQYF. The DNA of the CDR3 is TGTGCCAGCAGATCCCCTTTAGCGGGGCTGACCTACGAGCAGTACTTC.

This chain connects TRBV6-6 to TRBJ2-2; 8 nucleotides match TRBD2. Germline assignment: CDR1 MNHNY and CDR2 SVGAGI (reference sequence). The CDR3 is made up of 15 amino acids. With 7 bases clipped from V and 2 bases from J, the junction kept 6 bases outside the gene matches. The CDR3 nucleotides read TGTGCCAGCATGAGGAGCGGGGGTAACACCGGGGAGCTGTTTTTT. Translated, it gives CASMRSGGNTGELFF.

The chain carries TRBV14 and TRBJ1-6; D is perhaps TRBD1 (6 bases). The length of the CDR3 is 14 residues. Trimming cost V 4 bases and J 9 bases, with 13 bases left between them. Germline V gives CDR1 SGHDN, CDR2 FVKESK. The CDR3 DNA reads TGTGCCAGCAGCCGAGACAGGCGGGGTTCACCCCTCCACTTT. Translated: CASSRDRRGSPLHF.

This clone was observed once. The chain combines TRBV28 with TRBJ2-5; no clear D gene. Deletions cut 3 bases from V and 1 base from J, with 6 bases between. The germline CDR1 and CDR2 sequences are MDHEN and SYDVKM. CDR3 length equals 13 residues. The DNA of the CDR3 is TGTGCCAGCAGTTTGCGGTTCCAAGAGACCCAGTACTTC. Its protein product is CASSLRFQETQYF.